The next 27 T cell receptor beta chains were all read from a single sample in a study of shared clonotypes between healthy human individuals. The protocol was immunoSEQ multiplex PCR, while the TCRdb copy is restricted to in-frame clones and leaves out a portion. The sample contains 2.3 million or so clones, 80% to 95% of which appear only once. Sequenced material: naive CD4+ T cells from PBMCs. Specified subset: CD45RA+ positively selected. These receptors were taken from a man younger than 30 in good health. Some clones in this sample may be carry-over from other donors' samples.

The chain has TRBV14 and TRBJ1-2, with D uncertain. Germline V gene sequence: CDR1 SGHDN, CDR2 FVKESK. The CDR3 runs to 15 residues. V was clipped by 1 base and J by 4 bases, with 13 bases between them. The CDR3 DNA follows: TGTGCCAGCAGCCAAGTTGTTCCAGAGATCTATGGCTACACCTTC. Translation: CASSQVVPEIYGYTF.

The chain has TRBV5-4 and TRBJ1-3; 12 nucleotides agree with TRBD1. After removal of 2 bases from V and 3 bases from J, the junction contained 9 bases not matched to a gene. The CDR3 is 18 amino acids. Germline CDR1 is SGHNT and CDR2 is YYREEE (reference sequence). CDR3 in amino acids: CASSFLPGQGASGNTIYF. The CDR3 DNA reads TGTGCCAGCAGCTTCCTTCCGGGACAGGGGGCAAGTGGAAACACCATATATTTT. The variable domain in full, with the rest retrieved from reference TRBV5-4 and TRBJ1-3, is ETGVTQSPTHLIKTRGQQVTLRCSSQSGHNTVSWYQQALGQGPQFIFQYYREEENGRGNFPPRFSGLQFPNYSSELNVNALELDDSALYLCASSFLPGQGASGNTIYFGEGSWLTVV.

The V gene is TRBV28, the J gene TRBJ2-2, with TRBD2 matching over 8 bases. CDR3 length equals 14 residues. CDR1 is MDHEN and CDR2 is SYDVKM in the germline V gene. V trimming: 6 bases; J trimming: 6 bases; junction bases outside the gene matches: 6. In nucleotides, the CDR3 is TGTGCCAGCAGAGCGGGAGCCCTTGCCGGGGAGCTGTTTTTT. Amino acids: CASRAGALAGELFF.

V and J are TRBV30 and TRBJ2-2; D is undetermined. In germline, CDR1 is GTSNPN, CDR2 SVGIG (reference sequence). The CDR3 spans 13 residues. V lost 0 bases, J lost 0 bases, and 2 bases lay in between. The CDR3 sequence is CAWSVTNTGELFF. The CDR3 coding sequence is TGTGCCTGGAGTGTAACGAACACCGGGGAGCTGTTTTTT.

The V call is TRBV4-1, the J call TRBJ2-7; possibly TRBD2 for D (5 bases). V was pared by 0 bases and J by 2 bases, with 11 bases between. Germline CDR1 reads MGHRA; CDR2 reads YSYEKL. This CDR3 contains 15 residues. In nucleotides, the CDR3 is TGCGCCAGCAGCCAAGATCCGAGCGGAGCCTACGAGCAGTACTTC. This gives the protein CASSQDPSGAYEQYF.

The CDR3 DNA follows: TGCGCCAGCAGCAAAGGTGTACTCAGGGAGGAGACCCAGTACTTC. It codes for CASSKGVLREETQYF. The V call is TRBV4-1, the J call TRBJ2-5; possibly TRBD1 or TRBD2 for D (5 bases each). Per the germline V gene, CDR1 is MGHRA and CDR2 is YSYEKL. Deletions cut 5 bases from V and 5 bases from J, with 18 bases between. This CDR3 contains 15 residues.

This chain uses TRBV7-2 with TRBJ2-4; TRBD2 is a possible D gene (5 bases). This CDR3 comprises 14 residues. The germline gives CDR1 SGHTA, CDR2 FQGNSA. Between the trimmed V and J ends, which lost 5 bases and 6 bases, there was a span of 14 bases. The CDR3 here is CASSTRGFGNIQYF. CDR3 sequence (DNA): TGTGCCAGCAGCACCCGGGGTTTCGGAAACATTCAGTACTTC.

The gene calls are TRBV28 and TRBJ1-6; D gene unclear. This CDR3 spans 12 amino acids. V was clipped by 6 bases and J by 11 bases, with 11 bases between them. CDR1 MDHEN and CDR2 SYDVKM come from the germline V gene. This CDR3 reads CASSPPSPPLHF. The CDR3 region has the DNA TGTGCCAGCAGCCCACCAAGTCCACCCCTCCACTTT.

V is TRBV5-4 and J is TRBJ2-3; 10 positions match TRBD2. Germline V gene data show CDR1 as SGHNT and CDR2 as YYREEE (reference sequence). V was pared by 4 bases and J by 4 bases, with 3 bases of the junction left unmatched. The CDR3 contains 14 residues. For the CDR3, the DNA is TGTGCCAGCAGCCCTAGCGGGAGCGCAGATACGCAGTATTTT. Translation gives CASSPSGSADTQYF.

The chain joins TRBV6-5 to TRBJ2-3; maybe TRBD1 (5 bases). Deletions cut 4 bases from V and 0 bases from J, with 14 bases between. The CDR3 runs to 16 residues. CDR1 is MNHEY and CDR2 is SVGAGI in the germline V gene. The CDR3 coding sequence is TGTGCCAGCAGTTTATCCCAGGGCGCTAGCACAGATACGCAGTATTTT. Translation: CASSLSQGASTDTQYF.

V and J are TRBV28 and TRBJ1-6; possible D gene TRBD1, 6 bases. V was cut by 6 bases and J by 7 bases, with 16 bases left in between. Germline V gene data show CDR1 as MDHEN and CDR2 as SYDVKM. The CDR3 loop spans 15 amino acids. The CDR3 spells CASSSHGGWNSPLHF. The CDR3 coding sequence is TGTGCCAGCAGCTCCCACGGGGGCTGGAATTCACCCCTCCACTTT.

V usage is TRBV28 and J usage is TRBJ1-2, with 8 bases that match TRBD1. The CDR3 has 13 residues. CDR1 is MDHEN, CDR2 SYDVKM, per germline. Trimming took 5 bases from V and 8 from J; bases not matched to a gene: 7. CDR3 DNA: TGTGCCAGCAGTCCCTACAGGGGGTACGGCTACACCTTC. Translating gives CASSPYRGYGYTF.

As regards this clone: This sample includes further DNA sequences coding for the same CDR3. This chain uses TRBV28 with TRBJ1-2; D is uncertain. Germline CDR1 and CDR2: MDHEN and SYDVKM. The V and J ends lost 3 bases and 2 bases respectively, with 4 bases between them. The CDR3 extends over 12 amino acids. Here the CDR3 DNA reads TGTGCCAGCAGTTTGACAAACTATGGCTACACCTTC. This encodes CASSLTNYGYTF.

The rearrangement joins TRBV5-4 to TRBJ2-7; the D gene could be TRBD1 or TRBD2 (5 bases each). CDR1 is SGHNT, CDR2 YYREEE, per germline (reference sequence). CDR3 length equals 15 residues. The V and J ends lost 3 bases and 4 bases respectively, with 17 bases between them. CDR3 sequence reads: CASSSGPGDLYEQYF. In DNA, the CDR3 is TGTGCCAGCAGCTCCGGGCCCGGGGACCTGTACGAGCAGTACTTC.

J is TRBJ1-2 and V is TRBV6-1; D is uncertain. The CDR3 spans 14 residues. Trimming shortened V by 8 bases and J by 8 bases, and 21 bases separated the two germline ends. The V gene's germline CDR1 is MNHNS and CDR2 SASEGT. Here the CDR3 reads CASRALYSSGGYTF. DNA of the CDR3: TGTGCCAGCCGGGCCCTTTATAGCTCCGGGGGCTACACCTTC.

The genes are TRBV27 and TRBJ2-5, with D unresolved. Germline CDR1 reads MNHEY; CDR2 reads SMNVEV (reference sequence). Deletions cut 5 bases from V and 1 base from J, with 14 bases between. The length of the CDR3 is 15 residues. CDR3 in amino acids: CASSPMAGIQETQYF. The CDR3 coding sequence is TGTGCCAGCAGTCCGATGGCAGGAATCCAAGAGACCCAGTACTTC.

The V call is TRBV10-3, the J call TRBJ2-3; D ambiguous. The CDR3 length is 15 residues. The germline V gene has CDR1 ENHRY and CDR2 SYGVKD. V lost 6 bases to trimming and J lost 2 bases, with 15 bases between them. The CDR3 region has the DNA TGTGCCATCAGCCCTTCGGATTTTCACACAGATACGCAGTATTTT. Its translation: CAISPSDFHTDTQYF.

V is TRBV5-1 and J is TRBJ2-7; 8 positions agree with TRBD2. The germline gives CDR1 SGHRS, CDR2 YFSETQ. J lost 7 bases, V lost 1 base, and 22 bases had no gene match. CDR3 size: 19 residues. CDR3 sequence: CASSLFSPAGAPQKREQYF. The CDR3 bases are TGCGCCAGCAGCTTGTTTAGCCCAGCGGGGGCACCACAAAAGCGGGAGCAGTACTTC. Full variable domain (outside the CDR3, taken from reference TRBV5-1 and TRBJ2-7): KAGVTQTPRYLIKTRGQQVTLSCSPISGHRSVSWYQQTPGQGLQFLFEYFSETQRNKGNFPGRFSGRQFSNSRSEMNVSTLELGDSALYLCASSLFSPAGAPQKREQYFGPGTRLTVT.

This rearrangement joins TRBV11-2 to TRBJ1-2, with D possibly being TRBD1 (5 bases). V shed 5 bases and J shed 2 bases, with 12 bases lying between them. Per the germline V gene, CDR1 is SGHAT and CDR2 is FQNNGV. The CDR3 contains 14 residues. In DNA, the CDR3 is TGTGCCAGCAGCCCGGGACTCCAGAACTATGGCTACACCTTC. Amino acid sequence: CASSPGLQNYGYTF.

The chain combines TRBV7-9 with TRBJ2-1, with no clear D. CDR1 and CDR2 from the germline V gene are SEHNR and FQNEAQ (reference sequence). V shed 7 bases and J shed 2 bases, with 12 bases lying between them. This CDR3 comprises 14 residues. In DNA form, the CDR3 reads TGTGCCAGCACCCCGGCAGGACCCTACAATGAGCAGTTCTTC. This sequence encodes CASTPAGPYNEQFF.

The chain recombines TRBV19 with TRBJ2-1, with 9 bases that match TRBD1. Germline V gene data show CDR1 as LNHDA and CDR2 as SQIVND (reference sequence). This CDR3 contains 15 residues. The J segment lost 2 bases and the V segment lost 3 bases, leaving 2 bases of the junction unmatched. The CDR3 DNA is TGTGCCAGTAGTATCTGGACAGGGGCCTACAATGAGCAGTTCTTC. The encoded protein is CASSIWTGAYNEQFF.

This clone was seen a single time. The chain links TRBV6-1 to TRBJ1-1, with D uncertain. The CDR3 is 13 amino acids. Germline-derived CDR1 and CDR2 are MNHNS and SASEGT. V was cut by 4 bases and J by 2 bases, with 8 bases left in between. DNA for the CDR3: TGTGCCAGCAGTGCAAAGTTCAACACTGAAGCTTTCTTT. As protein: CASSAKFNTEAFF.

The chain is built from TRBV7-7 and TRBJ2-1; 10 bases agree with TRBD2. Per germline, CDR1 SSHAT and CDR2 FNYEAQ (reference sequence). This CDR3 is 16 amino acids long. J gave up 9 bases and V 5 bases, and 13 bases lay outside the gene matches. The CDR3 spells CASSQLSSGSRTEQFF. The DNA of the CDR3 is TGTGCCAGCAGCCAACTATCTAGCGGGAGCCGGACTGAGCAGTTCTTC. The whole variable domain, filled in from reference TRBV7-7 and TRBJ2-1, reads GAGVSQSPRYKVTKRGQDVTLRCDPISSHATLYWYQQALGQGPEFLTYFNYEAQPDKSGLPSDRFSAERPEGSISTLTIQRTEQRDSAMYRCASSQLSSGSRTEQFFGPGTRLTVL.

The V call is TRBV5-8, the J call TRBJ1-5; TRBD1 agrees at 9 bases. The junction had 5 bases not matched to a gene; V was cut back by 4 bases and J by 3 bases. This CDR3 region has 15 residues. Per the germline V gene, CDR1 is SGHTS and CDR2 is YDEGEE. The CDR3 DNA is TGTGCCAGCAGCCGGGGACAGGGACTCAATCAGCCCCAGCATTTT. Translated: CASSRGQGLNQPQHF.

The V call is TRBV7-9, the J call TRBJ2-7; no reliable D call. Germline V CDR1 and CDR2: SEHNR, FQNEAQ (reference sequence). V was shortened by 1 base and J by 2 bases, with 6 bases between the two germline ends. The CDR3 consists of 13 residues. The CDR3 DNA reads TGTGCCAGCAGCTTAGTGGCGGCCTACGAGCAGTACTTC. It is translated as CASSLVAAYEQYF.

This chain links TRBV7-2 with TRBJ2-1; TRBD2 matches at 8 bases. The germline gives CDR1 SGHTA, CDR2 FQGNSA. The CDR3 runs 17 residues. Germline trimming cut 2 bases from V and 0 bases from J; bases unmatched to any gene: 6. The CDR3 reads CASSLRSGISSYNEQFF. CDR3 coding DNA: TGTGCCAGCAGCTTACGTAGCGGGATTAGCTCCTACAATGAGCAGTTCTTC.

The CDR3 region has the DNA TGTGCCAGCAGCCGGACACCGCCTGATGGCTACACCTTC. This gives the protein CASSRTPPDGYTF. The chain employs TRBV6-1 and TRBJ1-2, with D perhaps matching TRBD1 (5 bases). The germline CDR1 and CDR2 sequences are MNHNS and SASEGT. V shed 6 bases and J shed 6 bases, with 14 bases lying between them. The CDR3 covers 13 residues.